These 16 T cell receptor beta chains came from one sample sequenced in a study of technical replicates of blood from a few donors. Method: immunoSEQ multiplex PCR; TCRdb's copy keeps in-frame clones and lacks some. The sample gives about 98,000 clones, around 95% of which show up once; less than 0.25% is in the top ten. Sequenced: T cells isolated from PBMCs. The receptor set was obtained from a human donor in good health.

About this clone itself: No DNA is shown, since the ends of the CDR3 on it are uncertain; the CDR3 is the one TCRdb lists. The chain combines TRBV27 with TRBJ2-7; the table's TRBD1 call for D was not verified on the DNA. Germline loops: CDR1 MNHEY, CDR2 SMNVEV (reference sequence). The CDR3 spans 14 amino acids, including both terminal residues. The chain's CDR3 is CASSSSDRGGEQYF.

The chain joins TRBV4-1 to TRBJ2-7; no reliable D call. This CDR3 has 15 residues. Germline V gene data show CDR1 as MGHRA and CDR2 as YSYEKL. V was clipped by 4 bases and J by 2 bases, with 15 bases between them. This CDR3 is CASSRETRATYEQYF. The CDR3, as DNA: TGCGCCAGCAGCCGAGAGACAAGAGCAACCTACGAGCAGTACTTC.

The CDR3, as DNA: TGTGCCAGCAGTGGGGGACTAGCGGGGGGTTTGGAGACCCAGTACTTC. It codes for CASSGGLAGGLETQYF. This chain joins TRBV2 and TRBJ2-5, with 15 positions matching TRBD2. The CDR3 length is 16 residues. Germline lookup yields CDR1 SNHLY and CDR2 FYNNEI. V was pared by 4 bases and J by 5 bases, with 5 bases of the junction left unmatched.

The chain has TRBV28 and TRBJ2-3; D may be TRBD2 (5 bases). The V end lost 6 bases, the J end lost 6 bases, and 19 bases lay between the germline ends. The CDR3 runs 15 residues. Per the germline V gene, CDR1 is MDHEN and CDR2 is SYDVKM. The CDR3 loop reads CASSTPGSVKDTQYF. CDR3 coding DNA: TGTGCCAGCAGCACTCCGGGGAGCGTTAAGGATACGCAGTATTTT.

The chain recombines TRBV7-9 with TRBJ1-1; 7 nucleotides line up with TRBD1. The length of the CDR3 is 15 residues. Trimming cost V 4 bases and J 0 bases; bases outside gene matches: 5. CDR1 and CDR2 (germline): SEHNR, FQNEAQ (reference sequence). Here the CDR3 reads CASSSRQGMNTEAFF. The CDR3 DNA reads TGTGCCAGCAGCTCCCGACAGGGCATGAACACTGAAGCTTTCTTT.

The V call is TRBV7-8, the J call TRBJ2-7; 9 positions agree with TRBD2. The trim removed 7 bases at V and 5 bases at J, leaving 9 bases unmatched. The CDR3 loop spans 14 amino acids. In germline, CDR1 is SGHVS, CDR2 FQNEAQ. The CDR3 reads CASTPTSGLNEQYF. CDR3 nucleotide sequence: TGTGCCAGCACCCCGACTAGCGGACTAAACGAGCAGTACTTC.

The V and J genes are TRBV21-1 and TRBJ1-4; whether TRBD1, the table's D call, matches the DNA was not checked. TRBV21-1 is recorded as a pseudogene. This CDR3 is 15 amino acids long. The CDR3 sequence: CASSESRDRGEKLFF. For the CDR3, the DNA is TGTGCCAGCAGCGAAAGCCGGGACAGGGGTGAAAAACTGTTTTTT.

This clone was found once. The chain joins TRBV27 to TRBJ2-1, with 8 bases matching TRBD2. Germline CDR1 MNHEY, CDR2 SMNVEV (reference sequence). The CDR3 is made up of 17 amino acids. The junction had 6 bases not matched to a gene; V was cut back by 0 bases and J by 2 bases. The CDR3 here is CASSLSRLAGAYNEQFF. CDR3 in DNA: TGTGCCAGCAGTTTATCGCGTCTAGCGGGTGCCTACAATGAGCAGTTCTTC.

The CDR3 region has the DNA TGTGCCAGTAGCCCAGGACAAAACACCGGGGAGCTGTTTTTT. It codes for CASSPGQNTGELFF. The V gene is TRBV19, the J gene TRBJ2-2; maybe TRBD1 (5 bases). V was pared by 6 bases and J by 2 bases, with 10 bases between. The CDR3 contains 14 residues. Germline V gene sequence: CDR1 LNHDA, CDR2 SQIVND (reference sequence).

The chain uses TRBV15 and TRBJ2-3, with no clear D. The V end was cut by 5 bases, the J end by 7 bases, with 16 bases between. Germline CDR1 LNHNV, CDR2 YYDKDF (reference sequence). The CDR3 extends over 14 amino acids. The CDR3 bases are TGTGCCACCAGCCTTTCCTACCTCTTGAATACGCAGTATTTT. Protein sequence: CATSLSYLLNTQYF.

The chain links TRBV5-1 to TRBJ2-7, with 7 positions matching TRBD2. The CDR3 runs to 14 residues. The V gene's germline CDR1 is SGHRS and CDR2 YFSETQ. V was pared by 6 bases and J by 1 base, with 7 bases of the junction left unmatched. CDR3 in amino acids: CASTPGRSSYEQYF. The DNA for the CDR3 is TGCGCCAGCACCCCCGGGAGGTCATCCTACGAGCAGTACTTC.

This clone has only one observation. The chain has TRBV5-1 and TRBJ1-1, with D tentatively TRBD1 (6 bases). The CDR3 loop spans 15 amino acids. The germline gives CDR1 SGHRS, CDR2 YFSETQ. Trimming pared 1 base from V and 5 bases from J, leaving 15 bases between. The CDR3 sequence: CASSLNVQGGTEAFF. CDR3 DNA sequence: TGCGCCAGCAGCTTGAACGTACAGGGCGGAACTGAAGCTTTCTTT.

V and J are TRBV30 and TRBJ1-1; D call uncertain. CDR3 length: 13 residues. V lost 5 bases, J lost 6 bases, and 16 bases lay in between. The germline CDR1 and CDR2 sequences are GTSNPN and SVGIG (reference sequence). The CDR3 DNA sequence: TGTGCCTGGGAGGTAGCGGGTAGCGCTGAAGCTTTCTTT. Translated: CAWEVAGSAEAFF.

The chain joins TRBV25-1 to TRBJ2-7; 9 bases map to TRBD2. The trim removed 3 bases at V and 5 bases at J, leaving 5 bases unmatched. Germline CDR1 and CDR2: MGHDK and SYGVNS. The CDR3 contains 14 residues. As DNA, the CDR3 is TGTGCCAGCAGTGATCTAGCGGGGAGTGACGAGCAGTACTTC. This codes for CASSDLAGSDEQYF.

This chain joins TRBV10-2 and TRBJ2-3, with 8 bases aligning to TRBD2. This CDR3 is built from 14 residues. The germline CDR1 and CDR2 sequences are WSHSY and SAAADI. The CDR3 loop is CAILRGGNTDTQYF. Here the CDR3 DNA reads TGCGCTATTCTCCGCGGGGGGAACACAGATACGCAGTATTTT.

The CDR3 DNA reads as TGTGCCAGCAGGAGACAGGATAATTCACCCCTCCACTTT. Translation gives CASRRQDNSPLHF. J is TRBJ1-6 and V is TRBV6-4, with a possible D match to TRBD1 (6 bases). Germline CDR1 MRHNA, CDR2 SNTAGT. This CDR3 has 13 residues. Trimming removed 6 bases at V and 5 bases at J, with 8 bases between.